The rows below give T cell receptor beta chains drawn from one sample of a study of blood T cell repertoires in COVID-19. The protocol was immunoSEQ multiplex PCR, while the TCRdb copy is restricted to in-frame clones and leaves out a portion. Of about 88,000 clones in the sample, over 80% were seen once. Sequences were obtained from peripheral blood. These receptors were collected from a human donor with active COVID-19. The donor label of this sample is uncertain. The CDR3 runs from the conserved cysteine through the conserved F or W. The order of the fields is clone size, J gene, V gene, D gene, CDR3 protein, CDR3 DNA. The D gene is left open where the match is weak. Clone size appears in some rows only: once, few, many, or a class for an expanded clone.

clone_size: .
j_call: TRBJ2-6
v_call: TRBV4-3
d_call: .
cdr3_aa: CASSQGPGSGANVLTF
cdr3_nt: TGCGCCAGCAGCCAAGGTCCCGGGTCTGGGGCCAACGTCCTGACTTTC

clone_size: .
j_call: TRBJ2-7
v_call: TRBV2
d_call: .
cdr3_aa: CASSRGVYEQYF
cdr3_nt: TGTGCCAGCAGCAGGGGGGTTTACGAGCAGTACTTC

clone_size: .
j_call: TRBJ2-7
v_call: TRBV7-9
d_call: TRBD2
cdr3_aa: CASSFSGGEYEQYF
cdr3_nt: TGTGCCAGCAGCTTTAGTGGGGGGGAGTACGAGCAGTACTTC

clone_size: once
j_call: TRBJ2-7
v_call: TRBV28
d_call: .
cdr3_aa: CASSPDAAANEQYF
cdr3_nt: TGTGCCAGCAGCCCTGACGCGGCGGCCAACGAGCAGTACTTC

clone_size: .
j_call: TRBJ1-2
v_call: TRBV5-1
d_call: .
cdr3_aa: CASTRGTDGHHGYTF
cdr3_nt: TGCGCCAGCACCCGGGGAACCGACGGCCACCATGGCTACACCTTC

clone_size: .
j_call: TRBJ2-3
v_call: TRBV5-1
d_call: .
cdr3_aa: CASSLTRDTQYF
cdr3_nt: TGCGCCAGCAGCCTGACGAGGGATACGCAGTATTTT

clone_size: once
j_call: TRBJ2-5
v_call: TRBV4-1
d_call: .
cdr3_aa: CASSQLPGKEETQYF
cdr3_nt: TGCGCCAGCAGCCAACTCCCGGGAAAGGAAGAGACCCAGTACTTC

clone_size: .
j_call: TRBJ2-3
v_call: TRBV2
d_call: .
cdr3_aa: CASTPLAATDTQYF
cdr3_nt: TGTGCCAGCACCCCCCTAGCCGCCACAGATACGCAGTATTTT

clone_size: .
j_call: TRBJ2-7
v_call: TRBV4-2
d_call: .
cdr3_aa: CASSQVRIGTDSYEQYF
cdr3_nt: TGTGCCAGCAGCCAAGTAAGAATCGGGACTGACTCCTACGAGCAGTACTTC

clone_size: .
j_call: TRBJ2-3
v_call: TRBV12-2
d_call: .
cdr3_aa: CASRSSPGLARKPSTDTQYF
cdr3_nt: TGTGCAAGTCGCTCTTCTCCGGGACTAGCGAGGAAGCCGAGCACAGATACGCAGTATTTT

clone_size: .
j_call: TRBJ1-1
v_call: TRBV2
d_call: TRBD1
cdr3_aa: CASSGQGSYTEAFF
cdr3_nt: TGTGCCAGCAGTGGACAGGGATCTTACACTGAAGCTTTCTTT

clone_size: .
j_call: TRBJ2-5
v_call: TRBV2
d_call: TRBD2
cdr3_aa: CASRTSGGESWETQYF
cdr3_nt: TGTGCCAGCAGAACTAGCGGGGGGGAAAGTTGGGAGACCCAGTACTTC

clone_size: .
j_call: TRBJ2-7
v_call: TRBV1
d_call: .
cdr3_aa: CTSSQRLSSLYEQYF
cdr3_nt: TGCACCAGCAGCCAGCGACTTTCGTCCCTCTACGAGCAGTACTTC

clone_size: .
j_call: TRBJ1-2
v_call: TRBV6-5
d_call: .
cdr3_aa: CASSSTNRPWNGYTF
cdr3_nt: TGTGCCAGCAGTTCGACGAACAGGCCCTGGAATGGCTACACCTTC

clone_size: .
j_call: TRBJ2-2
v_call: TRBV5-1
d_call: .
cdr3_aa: CASSRENTGELFF
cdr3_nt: TGCGCCAGCAGCCGGGAGAACACCGGGGAGCTGTTTTTT

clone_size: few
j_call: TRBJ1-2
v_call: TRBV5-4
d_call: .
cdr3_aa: CASSLVSYDGYTF
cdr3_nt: TGTGCCAGCAGCTTGGTAAGCTATGATGGCTACACCTTC

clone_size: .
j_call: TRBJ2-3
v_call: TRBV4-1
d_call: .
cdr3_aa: CASSLPADTQYF
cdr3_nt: TGCGCCAGCAGCCTACCGGCAGATACGCAGTATTTT

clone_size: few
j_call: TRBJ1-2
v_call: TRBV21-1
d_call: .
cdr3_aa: CASRLLDSYGYTF
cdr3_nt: TGTGCCAGCAGACTGTTGGACAGCTATGGCTACACCTTC

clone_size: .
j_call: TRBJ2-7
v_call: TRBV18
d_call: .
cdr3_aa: CASSPPLGQWTKSYEQYF
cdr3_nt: TGTGCCAGCTCACCACCTTTAGGACAGTGGACCAAATCCTACGAGCAGTACTTC

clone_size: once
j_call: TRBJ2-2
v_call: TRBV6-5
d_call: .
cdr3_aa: CASSPTSNTGELFF
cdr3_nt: TGTGCCAGCAGTCCCACTTCGAACACCGGGGAGCTGTTTTTT

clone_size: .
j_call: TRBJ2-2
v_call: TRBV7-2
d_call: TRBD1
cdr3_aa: CASSLVGTANNGELFF
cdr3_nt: TGTGCCAGCAGCTTAGTAGGGACAGCCAATAATGGGGAGCTGTTTTTT

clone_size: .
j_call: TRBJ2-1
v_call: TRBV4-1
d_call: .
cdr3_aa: CASSQIGGSYNEQFF
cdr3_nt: TGCGCCAGCAGCCAAATCGGGGGATCCTACAATGAGCAGTTCTTC

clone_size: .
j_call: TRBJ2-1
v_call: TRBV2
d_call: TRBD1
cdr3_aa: CAGRTGGMSGNEQFF
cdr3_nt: TGTGCCGGAAGGACAGGGGGCATGTCGGGCAATGAGCAGTTCTTC